The 11 T cell receptor beta chains below were found in one sample sequenced in a study of T-cell memory formation after mild COVID-19. TCRdb used MiXCR to reprocess the 5' RACE reads, holding one entry per CDR3 protein. The sample shows tens of thousands of distinct CDR3 sequences, about 15% of them seen only once. Specimen: PBMCs or a T cell subset sorted from them (not recorded which). The receptors come from an adult woman who had mild COVID-19 (a few samples of this study predate the infection). Cell type and time point are not known.

V usage is TRBV5-1 and J usage is TRBJ2-7, with D possibly matching TRBD1 (5 bases). The CDR3 totals 13 residues. Trimming removed 0 bases from V and 3 bases from J, with 7 bases in between. Germline loops: CDR1 SGHRS, CDR2 YFSETQ. Here the CDR3 DNA reads TGCGCCAGCAGCTTGGTGCAGGGCTACGAGCAGTACTTC. Its translation is CASSLVQGYEQYF. Full variable domain (missing parts from reference TRBV5-1 and TRBJ2-7): KAGVTQTPRYLIKTRGQQVTLSCSPISGHRSVSWYQQTPGQGLQFLFEYFSETQRNKGNFPGRFSGRQFSNSRSEMNVSTLELGDSALYLCASSLVQGYEQYFGPGTRLTVT.

This clonotype was seen more than once but under ten times. Relative to the germline gene, one junction end is altered; a read error may explain this. V is TRBV20-1 and J is TRBJ1-2; D is unclear. CDR1 is DFQATT, CDR2 SNEGSKA, per germline (reference sequence). The CDR3 consists of 13 residues. The CDR3 sequence is CSAREDEFYGYTF. DNA of the CDR3: TGCAGTGCCAGAGAAGACGAATTCTATGGCTACACCTTC.

V and J are TRBV7-2 and TRBJ2-1, with unresolved D. There are 11 residues in the CDR3. Germline loops: CDR1 SGHTA, CDR2 FQGNSA. Between the trimmed V and J ends, which lost 9 bases and 4 bases, there was a span of 7 bases. CDR3 region: CARGPYNEQFF. The CDR3 region has the DNA TGTGCCAGGGGTCCATACAATGAGCAGTTCTTC. Based on the CDR3 plus reference TRBV7-2 and TRBJ2-1, the full variable domain is GAGVSQSPSNKVTEKGKDVELRCDPISGHTALYWYRQSLGQGLEFLIYFQGNSAPDKSGLPSDRFSAERTGGSVSTLTIQRTQQEDSAVYLCARGPYNEQFFGPGTRLTVL.

The chain recombines TRBV2 with TRBJ1-1; D is unclear. The CDR3 totals 14 residues. The V end was cut by 7 bases, the J end by 10 bases, with 22 bases between. Looked up from germline, CDR1 is SNHLY and CDR2 is FYNNEI. CDR3 in DNA: TGTGCCAGCACCTCGTCAACGGGTAGTGCGGGAGCTTTCTTT. It translates to CASTSSTGSAGAFF. Combining the CDR3 with reference TRBV2 and TRBJ1-1 gives the whole variable domain EPEVTQTPSHQVTQMGQEVILRCVPISNHLYFYWYRQILGQKVEFLVSFYNNEISEKSEIFDDQFSVERPDGSNFTLKIRSTKLEDSAMYFCASTSSTGSAGAFFGQGTRLTVV.

This clonotype has more than one count but fewer than ten. The chain recombines TRBV29-1 with TRBJ1-1; tentatively, D is TRBD1 (5 bases). Germline V gene lookup returns CDR1 SQVTM and CDR2 ANQGSEA. With 1 base removed from V and 0 bases from J, the gap between germline ends came to 15 bases. This CDR3 has 16 amino acids. The CDR3 loop reads CSVEGGVNRLNTEAFF. The DNA for the CDR3 is TGCAGCGTTGAAGGGGGGGTCAACCGTTTGAACACTGAAGCTTTCTTT.

This clonotype has a handful of counts. The chain joins TRBV6-5 to TRBJ1-3; D may be TRBD1 (6 bases). The CDR3 consists of 14 residues. Between the trimmed V and J ends, which lost 3 bases and 8 bases, there was a span of 14 bases. CDR1 is MNHEY, CDR2 SVGAGI, per germline. The CDR3 bases are TGTGCCAGCAGTTATGAACAGGGTGCGGACACCATATATTTT. It is translated as CASSYEQGADTIYF.

V gene TRBV7-9 combines with J gene TRBJ2-7; TRBD1 matches at 10 bases. The V gene end was trimmed by 1 base and the J gene end by 6 bases; junction bases not matched to a gene: 3. This CDR3 contains 14 residues. Germline lookup yields CDR1 SEHNR and CDR2 FQNEAQ (reference sequence). The CDR3 DNA sequence: TGTGCCAGCAGCTTAGTGACAGGGGGCTTCGAGCAGTACTTC. It codes for CASSLVTGGFEQYF.

This chain joins TRBV7-2 and TRBJ2-3; TRBD1 aligns across 9 bases. V shed 5 bases and J 1 base; nucleotides not matched to a gene: 19. The CDR3 length is 20 residues. Germline V gives CDR1 SGHTA, CDR2 FQGNSA. The CDR3 region has the DNA TGTGCCAGCAGCCATTACTTGGGACAGGGATATGATGTTGGCACAGATACGCAGTATTTT. Translated: CASSHYLGQGYDVGTDTQYF.

This clonotype was seen more than once but under ten times. CDR3: CASSEGWPGVHGELFF. DNA for the CDR3: TGTGCCAGCAGTGAGGGTTGGCCAGGGGTCCACGGGGAGCTGTTTTTT. The chain is built from TRBV2 and TRBJ2-2; D perhaps matches TRBD1 (6 bases). The CDR3 is 16 residues long. Per the germline V gene, CDR1 is SNHLY and CDR2 is FYNNEI. The germline V and J ends were trimmed by 3 bases and 7 bases, with 18 bases remaining between them.

This clonotype was seen only a few times. The rearrangement uses TRBV12-3 or TRBV12-4 and TRBJ1-1; D uncertain. This CDR3 is built from 14 residues. With 4 bases removed from V and 4 bases from J, the gap between germline ends came to 13 bases. CDR3 DNA sequence: TGTGCCAGCAGTTGGTTGGGCTCGGGCACTGAAGCTTTCTTT. Translated, it gives CASSWLGSGTEAFF.

The V call is TRBV18, the J call TRBJ2-6, with TRBD1 matching 9 bases. Germline-derived CDR1 and CDR2 are KGHSH and LQKENI. This CDR3 region has 17 residues. The trim removed 1 base at V and 4 bases at J, leaving 5 bases unmatched. As DNA, the CDR3 is TGTGCCAGCTCACCACTACAGGGGGCGCACGGGGCCAACGTCCTGACTTTC. It specifies CASSPLQGAHGANVLTF.